Here is one T cell receptor (beta chain) with its context. Methods used by the authors: How many nucleated cells were present was estimated from reference gene primer amplification. Assay used: immunoSEQ multiplex PCR; TCRdb lists only in-frame clones, some missing. The DNA gave D and trimming, while V, J and clone size come from that table. Of about 200,000 clones listed, around nine tenths are singletons. The V gene's germline CDR1 is SGHVS and CDR2 FQNEAQ. The V end was cut by 5 bases, the J end by 6 bases, with 16 bases between. The CDR3 runs 14 residues. The source of the sample is a study of blood T cell repertoires in COVID-19. Across the study: Sample material is recorded as cDNA or gDNA derived from T cells, B-cell-depleted T cells, or PBMCs.

The chain employs TRBV7-8 and TRBJ1-2, with D possibly matching TRBD1 (5 bases). The sequencing sample was made of peripheral blood. The TCR comes from a man younger than 30 with active or convalescent COVID-19. This CDR3 reads CASSLRWAGDGYTF. The CDR3 nucleotides read TGTGCCAGCAGCCTGCGATGGGCGGGGGATGGCTACACCTTC.